The sequence of this T cell receptor beta chain was determined in a study of T cells in Graves' hyperthyroidism and ophthalmopathy. For the study at large: It was at initial diagnosis, before any treatment, that peripheral blood was collected.

Researchers amplified the TCR beta CDR3 regions from RNA transcripts. A set of HTBI primers served as the primers for a first-round RT-PCR of the TCR CDR3. TCRdb independently ran MiXCR on the multiplex PCR reads; one entry per CDR3 protein. The sample lists hundreds of thousands of distinct CDR3 sequences, around 15% occurring once. After removal of 5 bases from V and 5 bases from J, the junction contained 11 bases not matched to a gene. The CDR3 spans 15 residues. Each person with ophthalmopathy scored at least 3 on the Clinical Activity Score, reached NOSPECS grade 4 or higher, and had been ill under 3 months. Uncontrolled infections, other autoimmune diseases, pregnancy or lactation led to exclusion of patients.

The TCR was taken from a woman aged 40 to 50 with Graves' ophthalmopathy. The chain has TRBV12-3 or TRBV12-4 and TRBJ1-1, with 7 bases fitting TRBD1. Sequences were obtained from blood. The CDR3 nucleotides read TGTGCCAGCAGTGACTGGACAGGCAGGTTTACTGAAGCTTTCTTT. Translation: CASSDWTGRFTEAFF.